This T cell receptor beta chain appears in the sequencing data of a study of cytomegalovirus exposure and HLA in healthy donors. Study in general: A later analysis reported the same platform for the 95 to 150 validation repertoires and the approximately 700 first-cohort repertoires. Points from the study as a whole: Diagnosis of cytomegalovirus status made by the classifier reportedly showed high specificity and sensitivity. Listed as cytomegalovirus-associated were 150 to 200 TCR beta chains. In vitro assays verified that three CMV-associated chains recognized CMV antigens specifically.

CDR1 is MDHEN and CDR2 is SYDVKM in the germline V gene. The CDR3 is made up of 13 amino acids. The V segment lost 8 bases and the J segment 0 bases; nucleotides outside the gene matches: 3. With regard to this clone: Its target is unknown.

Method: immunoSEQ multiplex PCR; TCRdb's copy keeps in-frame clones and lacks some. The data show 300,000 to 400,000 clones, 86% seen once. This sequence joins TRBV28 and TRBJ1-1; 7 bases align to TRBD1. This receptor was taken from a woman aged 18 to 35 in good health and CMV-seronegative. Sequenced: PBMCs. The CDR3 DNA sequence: TGTGCCAGCGGGGACAGCCTGAACACTGAAGCTTTCTTT. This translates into CASGDSLNTEAFF.